Following are 25 T cell receptor beta chains from one sample sequenced in a study of control samples from healthy donors and cancer patients. The repertoire was sequenced with immunoSEQ multiplex PCR; TCRdb's copy has only in-frame clones and lacks some. The sample has under 300,000 clones, over 75% seen once. Sequencing was performed on PBMCs. The receptors come from a woman aged 55-75 years with lung cancer.

The J gene is TRBJ1-4, the V gene TRBV5-1; no definite D call. V lost 1 base and J lost 7, with 11 bases in between. Germline V gene sequence: CDR1 SGHRS, CDR2 YFSETQ. The CDR3 totals 14 residues. The CDR3 sequence is CASSLLGTTEKLFF. The CDR3 DNA follows: TGCGCCAGCAGCTTGTTGGGCACAACTGAAAAACTGTTTTTT. The whole variable domain, remainder taken from reference TRBV5-1 and TRBJ1-4, is KAGVTQTPRYLIKTRGQQVTLSCSPISGHRSVSWYQQTPGQGLQFLFEYFSETQRNKGNFPGRFSGRQFSNSRSEMNVSTLELGDSALYLCASSLLGTTEKLFFGSGTQLSVL.

This clone was detected many times. The chain employs TRBV2 and TRBJ1-2, with D unclear. Germline lookup yields CDR1 SNHLY and CDR2 FYNNEI. The CDR3 totals 13 residues. Trimming shortened V by 6 bases and J by 4 bases, and 12 bases separated the two germline ends. The CDR3 region has the DNA TGTGCCAGCAGCCCGGCAGCGAGCTATGGCTACACCTTC. This codes for CASSPAASYGYTF.

The CDR3 DNA sequence: TGTGCCAGCAGCTTAGAAACTTTCTTT. Its protein product is CASSLETFF. V gene TRBV7-9 combines with J gene TRBJ1-1; D is ambiguous. The V end lost 1 base, the J end lost 12 bases, and 3 bases lay between the germline ends. Germline V gene sequence: CDR1 SEHNR, CDR2 FQNEAQ (reference sequence). The CDR3 length is 9 residues.

The rearrangement uses TRBV9 and TRBJ2-7; no definite D call. Trimming left V 0 bases short and J 3 bases short, with 10 bases between. Looked up from germline, CDR1 is SGDLS and CDR2 is YYNGEE. This CDR3 spans 14 amino acids. CDR3 sequence: CASSVGKGSYEQYF. In DNA form, the CDR3 reads TGTGCCAGCAGCGTAGGAAAGGGAAGCTACGAGCAGTACTTC.

The chain links TRBV3-1 (or the pseudogene TRBV3-2) to TRBJ2-7, with 8 positions matching TRBD2. V gave up 4 bases and J gave up 7 bases; unmatched junction bases: 6. Looked up from germline, CDR1 is LGHDT and CDR2 is YNNKEL (reference sequence). This CDR3 has 13 residues. CDR3: CASSPGLVREQYF. For the CDR3, the DNA is TGTGCCAGCAGCCCGGGACTAGTTCGGGAGCAGTACTTC.

The chain uses TRBV28 and TRBJ1-1; possible D gene TRBD1, 5 bases. Trimming shortened V by 6 bases and J by 1 base, and 24 bases separated the two germline ends. The CDR3 runs 18 residues. CDR1 MDHEN and CDR2 SYDVKM come from the germline V gene. DNA for the CDR3: TGTGCCAGCAGCCTAAGACGGGACTCCGGGGGGACGAACACTGAAGCTTTCTTT. Translated, it gives CASSLRRDSGGTNTEAFF. Full variable domain (rest looked up from reference TRBV28 and TRBJ1-1): DVKVTQSSRYLVKRTGEKVFLECVQDMDHENMFWYRQDPGLGLRLIYFSYDVKMKEKGDIPEGYSVSREKKERFSLILESASTNQTSMYLCASSLRRDSGGTNTEAFFGQGTRLTVV.

The chain carries TRBV11-2 and TRBJ2-5, with TRBD2 matching over 8 bases. J lost 1 base, V lost 6 bases, and 10 bases had no gene match. The CDR3 has 16 amino acids. Germline values: CDR1 SGHAT, CDR2 FQNNGV. CDR3 residues: CASRTFGGGIQETQYF. CDR3 DNA: TGTGCCAGCAGGACGTTTGGCGGGGGGATCCAAGAGACCCAGTACTTC. Using reference TRBV11-2 and TRBJ2-5 for the parts outside the CDR3, the full variable domain is EAGVAQSPRYKIIEKRQSVAFWCNPISGHATLYWYQQILGQGPKLLIQFQNNGVVDDSQLPKDRFSAERLKGVDSTLKIQPAKLEDSAVYLCASRTFGGGIQETQYFGPGTRLLVL.

The J gene is TRBJ1-6, the V gene TRBV9; 7 bases align to TRBD1. The CDR3 has 14 residues. J lost 9 bases, V lost 3 bases, and 6 bases had no gene match. Looked up from germline, CDR1 is SGDLS and CDR2 is YYNGEE. CDR3: CASSGRDSISPLHF. CDR3 DNA sequence: TGTGCCAGCAGCGGCCGGGACAGCATTTCACCCCTCCACTTT. The whole variable domain, filled in from reference TRBV9 and TRBJ1-6, reads DSGVTQTPKHLITATGQRVTLRCSPRSGDLSVYWYQQSLDQGLQFLIQYYNGEERAKGNILERFSAQQFPDLHSELNLSSLELGDSALYFCASSGRDSISPLHFGNGTRLTVT.

This sequence joins TRBV14 and TRBJ1-1, with a weak D call TRBD1 (5 bases). Trimming took 0 bases from V and 10 from J, leaving 12 bases between them. The CDR3 consists of 13 residues. Germline V gene data show CDR1 as SGHDN and CDR2 as FVKESK. The CDR3 protein is CASSQEEGTGAFF. CDR3 DNA sequence: TGTGCCAGCAGCCAAGAGGAAGGTACAGGAGCTTTCTTT.

The chain combines TRBV6-5 with TRBJ1-6; no reliable D call. This CDR3 comprises 15 residues. CDR1 is MNHEY and CDR2 is SVGAGI in the germline V gene. Trimming removed 0 bases from V and 9 bases from J, with 12 bases in between. The CDR3 here is CASSYSSKSTSPLHF. The CDR3 bases are TGTGCCAGCAGTTACTCGAGCAAGTCTACTTCACCCCTCCACTTT.

V gene TRBV4-2 combines with J gene TRBJ1-5; 7 bases match TRBD1. J gave up 0 bases and V 5 bases, and 4 bases lay outside the gene matches. CDR1 and CDR2 from the germline V gene are LGHNA and YNFKEQ. CDR3 length: 15 residues. In DNA form, the CDR3 reads TGTGCCAGCAGCGCGGACAGGTCTAGCAATCAGCCCCAGCATTTT. Its protein product is CASSADRSSNQPQHF.

The chain is built from TRBV4-2 and TRBJ2-3; maybe TRBD2 (5 bases). The CDR3 totals 12 residues. Trimming removed 3 bases at V and 11 bases at J, with 12 bases between. CDR1 and CDR2 (germline): LGHNA, YNFKEQ. CDR3 DNA: TGTGCCAGCAGCCAGGACTTATTTAGGCAGTATTTT. It translates to CASSQDLFRQYF.

CDR3 in amino acids: CASSYPSAGEDNEQFF. CDR3 DNA: TGTGCCAGCAGTTACCCCTCCGCGGGAGAAGACAATGAGCAGTTCTTC. The gene calls are TRBV6-6 and TRBJ2-1, with 7 bases lining up with TRBD2. CDR1 MNHNY and CDR2 SVGAGI come from the germline V gene (reference sequence). This CDR3 spans 16 amino acids. The junction had 9 bases not matched to a gene; V was cut back by 2 bases and J by 5 bases.

This chain uses TRBV19 with TRBJ1-2; D call uncertain. CDR3 length equals 12 residues. The V end lost 5 bases, the J end lost 5 bases, and 9 bases lay between the germline ends. The germline CDR1 and CDR2 sequences are LNHDA and SQIVND (reference sequence). DNA of the CDR3: TGTGCCAGTAGTTCTCTGTTTTATGGCTACACCTTC. Protein product: CASSSLFYGYTF.

The CDR3 region is CASSRSARGWETQYF. CDR3 nucleotide sequence: TGTGCCAGTAGTCGATCGGCAAGGGGGTGGGAGACCCAGTACTTC. This chain links TRBV19 with TRBJ2-5, with D possibly TRBD1 on 6 matching bases. The CDR3 loop spans 15 amino acids. V dropped 5 bases and J dropped 5 bases, with 18 bases sitting between them. Germline CDR1 is LNHDA and CDR2 is SQIVND (reference sequence).

The CDR3 nucleotides are TGTGCCAGCTCTCCCCGGACAGGGATGAACTATGGCTACACCTTC. The encoded protein is CASSPRTGMNYGYTF. The rearrangement links TRBV18 to TRBJ1-2; 8 bases match TRBD1. Losses at the gene ends were 6 bases for V and 2 bases for J; bases not matched to a gene: 8. CDR1 is KGHSH and CDR2 is LQKENI in the germline V gene. The CDR3 is made up of 15 amino acids.

CDR3 DNA: TGTGCCAGCTCTCTTGAGGGAGGCGGAAACACCATATATTTT. Translation gives CASSLEGGGNTIYF. The rearrangement joins TRBV18 to TRBJ1-3; D not certain. Germline V gene data show CDR1 as KGHSH and CDR2 as LQKENI. The V end was cut by 6 bases, the J end by 4 bases, with 13 bases between. The CDR3 runs to 14 residues. The full variable domain, completed using reference TRBV18 and TRBJ1-3, is NAGVMQNPRHLVRRRGQEARLRCSPMKGHSHVYWYRQLPEEGLKFMVYLQKENIIDESGMPKERFSAEFPKEGPSILRIQQVVRGDSAAYFCASSLEGGGNTIYFGEGSWLTVV.

The V and J genes are TRBV6-4 and TRBJ1-2; D is unclear. The germline CDR1 and CDR2 sequences are MRHNA and SNTAGT. The CDR3 length is 13 residues. V was shortened by 6 bases and J by 2 bases, with 10 bases between the two germline ends. CDR3 coding DNA: TGTGCCAGCAGCGCGACACCAAACTATGGCTACACCTTC. Translating it yields CASSATPNYGYTF.

This clone was counted between two and nine times. This chain uses TRBV5-1 with TRBJ2-5; D gene unclear. Germline values: CDR1 SGHRS, CDR2 YFSETQ. V shed 2 bases and J shed 4 bases, with 12 bases lying between them. This CDR3 has 14 amino acids. The CDR3 is CASSFTDGSETQYF. The CDR3 DNA reads as TGCGCCAGCAGCTTTACTGACGGGTCAGAGACCCAGTACTTC.

CDR3 loop: CASSPRRGRVDEQYF. CDR3 nucleotide sequence: TGTGCCAGCAGCCCCCGCCGCGGGAGGGTCGACGAGCAGTACTTC. V is TRBV9 and J is TRBJ2-7; TRBD2 matches at 9 bases. This CDR3 spans 15 amino acids. V shed 4 bases and J 5 bases; nucleotides not matched to a gene: 10. Per the germline V gene, CDR1 is SGDLS and CDR2 is YYNGEE.

This clone has only one observation. V usage is TRBV3-1 (or the pseudogene TRBV3-2) and J usage is TRBJ1-4; TRBD1 aligns across 9 bases. Trimming at V came to 2 bases and at J to 8 bases, leaving 6 bases not matched to a gene. The germline CDR1 and CDR2 sequences are LGHDT and YNNKEL (reference sequence). The CDR3 covers 15 residues. DNA for the CDR3: TGTGCCAGCAGCCAAACCGGGACAGGGAGGGAAAAACTGTTTTTT. As protein: CASSQTGTGREKLFF.

J is TRBJ2-2 and V is TRBV28, with 7 bases identical to TRBD1. There are 15 residues in the CDR3. Looked up from germline, CDR1 is MDHEN and CDR2 is SYDVKM. V lost 6 bases and J lost 0; bases outside the gene matches: 4. CDR3 sequence (DNA): TGTGCCAGCAGGCCGGGACAGACGAACACCGGGGAGCTGTTTTTT. Translating gives CASRPGQTNTGELFF.

The V gene is TRBV7-9, the J gene TRBJ1-3; perhaps TRBD1 as D (6 bases). V was cut by 1 base and J by 2 bases, with 9 bases left in between. The CDR3 has 15 amino acids. The germline V gene encodes CDR1 SEHNR and CDR2 FQNEAQ (reference sequence). As DNA, the CDR3 is TGTGCCAGCAGCTTAGAAGGGGGACCTGGAAACACCATATATTTT. Translated: CASSLEGGPGNTIYF.

The V call is TRBV19, the J call TRBJ2-1; 10 bases agree with TRBD2. CDR3 length equals 15 residues. V trimming: 7 bases; J trimming: 6 bases; junction bases outside the gene matches: 9. Germline V CDR1 and CDR2: LNHDA, SQIVND (reference sequence). For the CDR3, the DNA is TGTGCCAGTACAAGCGGGAGGGCCGGTCTCAATGAGCAGTTCTTC. Encoded protein: CASTSGRAGLNEQFF.

This chain links TRBV6-5 with TRBJ1-2; D unclear. Deletions cut 5 bases from V and 4 bases from J, with 11 bases between. Germline values: CDR1 MNHEY, CDR2 SVGAGI. The CDR3 consists of 13 residues. The CDR3 bases are TGTGCCAGCAGTCCCGGGCCTCTCTATGGCTACACCTTC. It yields the protein CASSPGPLYGYTF.